These 27 T cell receptor beta chains were all obtained from the same sample, sequenced in a study of T cells after yellow fever vaccination. TCRdb redid the calling of the 5' RACE reads with MiXCR, one entry per CDR3 protein. The repertoire holds 550,000 or so distinct CDR3 sequences, with about a fifth as singletons. The sequencing here drew on PBMCs, taken 15 days after the yellow fever booster vaccination. The receptors here all came from a man aged 25-45 years who received the YFV17D yellow fever vaccine.

The rearrangement uses TRBV12-3 or TRBV12-4 and TRBJ1-5, with 8 bases lining up with TRBD1. The CDR3 consists of 13 residues. The V and J ends lost 6 bases and 3 bases, in that order; junction bases with no gene match: 1. CDR3 DNA: TGTGCCAGCAGCCAGGGGGCCAATCAGCCCCAGCATTTT. This encodes CASSQGANQPQHF.

Here the CDR3 reads CSAREWREPREEQYF. DNA for the CDR3: TGCAGTGCTAGGGAATGGCGGGAACCCCGCGAAGAGCAGTACTTC. The V and J genes are TRBV20-1 and TRBJ2-7; maybe TRBD2 (6 bases). CDR1 DFQATT and CDR2 SNEGSKA come from the germline V gene (reference sequence). Trimming stripped 3 bases from V and 7 bases from J, with 22 bases between. The CDR3 extends over 15 amino acids.

This clonotype was found a few times. The chain recombines TRBV6-5 with TRBJ2-3; D possibly corresponds to TRBD2 (6 bases). CDR1 and CDR2 (germline): MNHEY, SVGAGI. The V and J ends lost 4 bases and 2 bases respectively, with 16 bases between them. This CDR3 contains 16 residues. CDR3 in amino acids: CASSSLGSGYTDTQYF. CDR3 coding DNA: TGTGCCAGCAGTTCCCTAGGTAGCGGCTACACAGATACGCAGTATTTT.

This clonotype appeared many times. The J gene is TRBJ1-2, the V gene TRBV27, with 11 positions matching TRBD1. The germline CDR1 and CDR2 sequences are MNHEY and SMNVEV (reference sequence). The CDR3 extends over 14 amino acids. V was clipped by 6 bases and J by 4 bases; unmatched bases: 4. Written as DNA, the CDR3 is TGTGCCAGCAGACGGACAGGGGGCGCCTATGGCTACACCTTC. Amino acid sequence: CASRRTGGAYGYTF.

CDR3 sequence reads: CASSQEDTQYF. In nucleotides, the CDR3 is TGTGCCAGCAGCCAAGAGGATACGCAGTATTTT. The chain is built from TRBV14 and TRBJ2-3; D ambiguous. This CDR3 contains 11 residues. The germline V gene encodes CDR1 SGHDN and CDR2 FVKESK. The ends were cut back, 0 bases at V and 6 bases at J, with 1 base in the middle.

This clonotype was observed a handful of times. V and J are TRBV21-1 and TRBJ2-1; TRBD2 was called by the table and not checked on the DNA. TRBV21-1 constitutes a pseudogene. The CDR3 consists of 13 residues. The CDR3, as DNA: TGTGCCACCTCGGTACTAGCGCACAATGAGCAGTTCTTC. Protein sequence: CATSVLAHNEQFF.

This clonotype appeared a few times. Written as DNA, the CDR3 is TGTGCCAGCACCGGGACTAGCGGGTGGGAGCAGTACTTC. This encodes CASTGTSGWEQYF. V is TRBV25-1 and J is TRBJ2-7, with TRBD2 matching 12 bases. With V trimmed by 7 bases and J by 7 bases, 5 bases remained unmatched. The CDR3 sequence is 13 residues long. Germline-derived CDR1 and CDR2 are MGHDK and SYGVNS.

This clonotype was seen more than once but under ten times. The CDR3 DNA reads as TGTGCCAGCAGCTTAGGAGGGACGAACGGGGACAATGAGCAGTTCTTC. Residues: CASSLGGTNGDNEQFF. The chain recombines TRBV7-2 with TRBJ2-1, with D perhaps TRBD1 or TRBD2 (5 bases each). The CDR3 has 16 amino acids. Trimming stripped 1 base from V and 5 bases from J, with 15 bases between. CDR1 is SGHTA, CDR2 FQGNSA, per germline.

This clonotype was seen more than once but under ten times. This chain uses TRBV18 with TRBJ1-2; TRBD1 matches 7 bases. Trimming took 6 bases from V and 7 from J; bases not matched to a gene: 14. The germline gives CDR1 KGHSH, CDR2 LQKENI. The CDR3 sequence is 15 residues long. CDR3 DNA sequence: TGTGCCAGCTCCCAGAGGGGAGAGGGGGCAATTGGCTACACCTTC. Translated: CASSQRGEGAIGYTF.

CDR3 in DNA: TGTGCCAGCAGCTTAGACGGTGGGAGGGCCCTCTCGCAGTATTTT. Encoded protein: CASSLDGGRALSQYF. The V and J genes are TRBV7-8 and TRBJ2-3, with 7 nucleotides matching TRBD2. CDR1 is SGHVS and CDR2 is FQNEAQ in the germline V gene. V trimming: 1 base; J trimming: 10 bases; junction bases outside the gene matches: 11. The CDR3 loop spans 15 amino acids.

J is TRBJ2-5 and V is TRBV5-4; D uncertain. The V gene's germline CDR1 is SGHNT and CDR2 YYREEE (reference sequence). There are 13 residues in the CDR3. Trimming removed 4 bases at V and 0 bases at J, with 7 bases between. The CDR3 spells CASSQTYQETQYF. The CDR3 nucleotides read TGTGCCAGCAGCCAAACTTACCAAGAGACCCAGTACTTC.

This clonotype was seen once. V gene TRBV20-1 combines with J gene TRBJ2-3, with D tentatively TRBD1 (5 bases). The CDR3 has 15 residues. CDR1 DFQATT and CDR2 SNEGSKA come from the germline V gene (reference sequence). V shed 3 bases and J shed 4 bases, with 17 bases lying between them. The chain's CDR3 is CSASHYGAMADTQYF. The CDR3 DNA is TGCAGTGCTAGCCACTATGGGGCGATGGCAGATACGCAGTATTTT.

This rearrangement joins TRBV27 to TRBJ2-1; 13 nucleotides line up with TRBD2. The CDR3 is made up of 18 amino acids. The junction had 8 bases not matched to a gene; V was cut back by 5 bases and J by 1 base. Germline-derived CDR1 and CDR2 are MNHEY and SMNVEV (reference sequence). This CDR3 is CASSPGLAGVESYNEQFF. The DNA for the CDR3 is TGTGCCAGCAGTCCTGGACTAGCGGGAGTGGAGTCCTACAATGAGCAGTTCTTC.

This rearrangement joins TRBV27 to TRBJ2-7; D might be TRBD1 (6 bases). The CDR3 runs to 14 residues. Germline assignment: CDR1 MNHEY and CDR2 SMNVEV (reference sequence). V was shortened by 5 bases and J by 2 bases, with 13 bases between the two germline ends. This CDR3 is CASSHGTFTYEQYF. As DNA, the CDR3 is TGTGCCAGCAGTCATGGGACATTCACCTACGAGCAGTACTTC.

The sample holds a few counts of this clonotype. CDR3 sequence reads: CATSTDRGPYEQYF. CDR3 in DNA: TGTGCCACCAGCACGGACAGGGGTCCCTACGAGCAGTACTTC. The V gene is TRBV15, the J gene TRBJ2-7; TRBD1 aligns across 9 bases. CDR3 length: 14 amino acids. V trimming: 4 bases; J trimming: 2 bases; junction bases outside the gene matches: 3. CDR1 and CDR2 from the germline V gene are LNHNV and YYDKDF (reference sequence).

V gene TRBV18 combines with J gene TRBJ2-3, with a possible D match to TRBD2 (5 bases). The ends were cut back, 5 bases at V and 3 bases at J, with 15 bases in the middle. Germline loops: CDR1 KGHSH, CDR2 LQKENI. This CDR3 is built from 15 residues. Here the CDR3 DNA reads TGTGCCAGCTCAAACCAGAACGGGAAGACAGATACGCAGTATTTT. Translation gives CASSNQNGKTDTQYF.

The V gene is TRBV19, the J gene TRBJ2-3, with TRBD1 as a possible D gene (6 bases). The germline V gene encodes CDR1 LNHDA and CDR2 SQIVND (reference sequence). This CDR3 contains 13 residues. The V and J ends lost 7 bases and 5 bases respectively, with 13 bases between them. CDR3 amino acids: CASNTGQLDTQYF. CDR3 in DNA: TGTGCCAGTAATACCGGACAGCTAGATACGCAGTATTTT.

The rearrangement joins TRBV27 to TRBJ2-1, with a tentative D call TRBD2 (5 bases). Trimming cost V 4 bases and J 4 bases, with 14 bases left between them. The length of the CDR3 is 15 residues. Germline-derived CDR1 and CDR2 are MNHEY and SMNVEV (reference sequence). CDR3: CASSSDYRNYNEQFF. In nucleotides, the CDR3 is TGTGCCAGCAGTTCCGACTATCGAAATTACAATGAGCAGTTCTTC.

The J gene is TRBJ2-1, the V gene TRBV6-5; D gene unclear. Germline V gene lookup returns CDR1 MNHEY and CDR2 SVGAGI. V was shortened by 6 bases and J by 2 bases, with 5 bases between the two germline ends. This CDR3 comprises 12 residues. The CDR3 region has the DNA TGTGCCAGCAGGGGGACCTACAATGAGCAGTTCTTC. Protein product: CASRGTYNEQFF.

J is TRBJ2-3 and V is TRBV9, with no clear D. In germline, CDR1 is SGDLS, CDR2 YYNGEE. Trimming removed 2 bases at V and 3 bases at J, with 13 bases between. This CDR3 region has 15 residues. The CDR3 DNA is TGTGCCAGCAGCGTCCAAATAGCTGAAACAGATACGCAGTATTTT. Protein sequence: CASSVQIAETDTQYF.

V usage is TRBV10-3 and J usage is TRBJ1-2; D is unclear. The germline V gene encodes CDR1 ENHRY and CDR2 SYGVKD. CDR3 length: 12 amino acids. V lost 6 bases and J lost 4, with 9 bases in between. CDR3 in amino acids: CAISKESYGYTF. CDR3 sequence (DNA): TGTGCCATCAGCAAGGAGAGCTATGGCTACACCTTC.

CDR3 DNA sequence: TGTGCCAGCAGGTCTACTCGTACAGATACGCAGTATTTT. The encoded protein is CASRSTRTDTQYF. The chain recombines TRBV7-2 with TRBJ2-3; D unclear. The CDR3 sequence is 13 residues long. The germline V gene encodes CDR1 SGHTA and CDR2 FQGNSA. V was clipped by 6 bases and J by 3 bases, with 10 bases between them.

The chain joins TRBV7-9 to TRBJ2-7; D not certain. The CDR3 is 14 residues long. Trimming removed 3 bases from V and 3 bases from J, with 12 bases in between. Germline-derived CDR1 and CDR2 are SEHNR and FQNEAQ (reference sequence). CDR3 protein: CASSFVELNYEQYF. The CDR3 bases are TGTGCCAGCAGCTTCGTGGAACTGAACTACGAGCAGTACTTC.

This clonotype was found many times. The rearrangement links TRBV7-2 to TRBJ1-1; 8 bases agree with TRBD1. Germline V CDR1 and CDR2: SGHTA, FQGNSA. The trim removed 7 bases at V and 2 bases at J, leaving 3 bases unmatched. The CDR3 extends over 13 amino acids. CDR3 DNA: TGTGCCAGCATGGGACAGGCAAACACTGAAGCTTTCTTT. Translation gives CASMGQANTEAFF. The complete variable domain, with remaining parts taken from reference TRBV7-2 and TRBJ1-1, reads GAGVSQSPSNKVTEKGKDVELRCDPISGHTALYWYRQSLGQGLEFLIYFQGNSAPDKSGLPSDRFSAERTGGSVSTLTIQRTQQEDSAVYLCASMGQANTEAFFGQGTRLTVV.

This chain connects TRBV3-1 to TRBJ2-7; a possible D gene is TRBD2 (5 bases). The germline gives CDR1 LGHDT, CDR2 YNNKEL (reference sequence). Trimming left V 4 bases short and J 3 bases short, with 10 bases between. The CDR3 is made up of 13 amino acids. The CDR3 is CASSPEGIYEQYF. The CDR3 nucleotides read TGTGCCAGCAGCCCTGAGGGCATCTACGAGCAGTACTTC.

The table lists this clonotype with a few counts. This chain links TRBV5-1 with TRBJ1-4; D is undetermined. The germline V and J ends were trimmed by 0 bases and 8 bases, with 8 bases remaining between them. This CDR3 has 13 amino acids. Germline V gives CDR1 SGHRS, CDR2 YFSETQ. The CDR3 DNA sequence: TGCGCCAGCAGCTTGGGGAAATCGGAAAAACTGTTTTTT. Its translation: CASSLGKSEKLFF.

The J gene is TRBJ2-3, the V gene TRBV20-1, with TRBD2 identical over 8 bases. The V gene's germline CDR1 is DFQATT and CDR2 SNEGSKA (reference sequence). The ends lost 4 bases at V and 2 bases at J; junction bases unmatched: 8. CDR3 length: 15 residues. The CDR3 is CSATGTRSSTDTQYF. The DNA for the CDR3 is TGCAGTGCTACAGGGACTAGGAGCTCCACAGATACGCAGTATTTT.